This T cell receptor (beta chain) was retrieved from a study of cytomegalovirus exposure and HLA in healthy donors. Primers for the PCR totalled 60 Vbeta and 13 Jbeta. Method: immunoSEQ multiplex PCR; TCRdb's copy keeps in-frame clones and lacks some. The data hold about 160,000 clones, with roughly 74% observed a single time. The CDR3 has 15 residues. Trimming pared 3 bases from V and 6 bases from J, leaving 15 bases between. CDR1 and CDR2 from the germline V gene are SGHTA and FQGTGA. V gene TRBV7-3 combines with J gene TRBJ2-1, with a tentative D call TRBD1 (6 bases). Sequenced material: PBMCs. This clonotype originated in a male donor in good health and CMV-seronegative. CDR3 in DNA: TGTGCCAGCAGCTTCGAAGGCAGGGGCTTCAATGAGCAGTTCTTC. This sequence encodes CASSFEGRGFNEQFF.